This T cell receptor beta chain stems from a study of blood T cell repertoires in COVID-19. In the original analysis: Scientists estimated how many nucleated cells there were by amplifying reference gene primers. Clones were read by immunoSEQ multiplex PCR, and TCRdb kept only the in-frame ones, dropping some. V and J calls and clone size are given by that table; D and trimming were obtained from the DNA. The sample holds 120,000 to 150,000 clones, 60% to 80% seen once. The CDR3 sequence is 17 residues long. With V trimmed by 4 bases and J by 2 bases, 11 bases remained unmatched. Germline lookup yields CDR1 MNHEY and CDR2 SMNVEV (reference sequence). This clone was seen once.

The J gene is TRBJ1-2, the V gene TRBV27, with 9 positions matching TRBD1. Sequenced: peripheral blood. The sequence derives from a man aged 50-59 years with active or convalescent COVID-19. The CDR3 loop is CASSSLTGGGQNYGYTF. Here the CDR3 DNA reads TGTGCCAGCAGTTCCCTCACAGGGGGCGGTCAAAACTATGGCTACACCTTC.